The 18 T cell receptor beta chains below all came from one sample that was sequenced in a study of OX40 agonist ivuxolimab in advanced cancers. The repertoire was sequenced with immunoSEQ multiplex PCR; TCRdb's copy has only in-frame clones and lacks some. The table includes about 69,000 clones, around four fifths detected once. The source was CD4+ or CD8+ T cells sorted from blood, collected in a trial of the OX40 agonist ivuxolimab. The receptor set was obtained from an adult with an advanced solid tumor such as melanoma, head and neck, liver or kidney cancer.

The CDR3 nucleotides read TGTGCCAGCAGCTTCGGAGCGGGAGGGCCGGGGTCCTACGAGCAGTACTTC. It encodes CASSFGAGGPGSYEQYF. This chain uses TRBV5-6 with TRBJ2-7; the match to TRBD2 covers 10 bases. Trimming took 2 bases from V and 1 from J; bases not matched to a gene: 9. The CDR3 contains 17 residues. CDR1 and CDR2 (germline): SGHDT, YYEEEE.

The CDR3 region is CASSPPRTGDTEAFF. The CDR3 nucleotides read TGTGCCAGCTCACCACCTAGGACAGGAGACACTGAAGCTTTCTTT. The V call is TRBV18, the J call TRBJ1-1, with 7 bases that match TRBD1. The CDR3 has 15 amino acids. Trimming took 0 bases from V and 3 from J; bases not matched to a gene: 4. Germline CDR1 and CDR2: KGHSH and LQKENI.

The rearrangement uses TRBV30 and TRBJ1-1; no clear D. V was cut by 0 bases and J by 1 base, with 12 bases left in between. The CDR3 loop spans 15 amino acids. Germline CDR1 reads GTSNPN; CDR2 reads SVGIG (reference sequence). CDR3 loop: CAWSVPAGRNTEAFF. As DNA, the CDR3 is TGTGCCTGGAGTGTACCAGCGGGGAGGAACACTGAAGCTTTCTTT.

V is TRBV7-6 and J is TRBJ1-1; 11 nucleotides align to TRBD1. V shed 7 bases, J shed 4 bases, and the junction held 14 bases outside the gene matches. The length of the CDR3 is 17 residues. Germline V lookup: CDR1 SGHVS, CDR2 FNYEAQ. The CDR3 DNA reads TGTGCCAGCACCCAGCACCGACTCGGGACAGGGGGCACTGAAGCTTTCTTT. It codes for CASTQHRLGTGGTEAFF.

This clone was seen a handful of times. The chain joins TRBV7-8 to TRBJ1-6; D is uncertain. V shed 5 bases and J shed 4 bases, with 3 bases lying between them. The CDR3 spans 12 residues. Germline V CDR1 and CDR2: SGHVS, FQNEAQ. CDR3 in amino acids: CASSPYNSPLHF. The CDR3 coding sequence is TGTGCCAGCAGCCCGTATAATTCACCCCTCCACTTT. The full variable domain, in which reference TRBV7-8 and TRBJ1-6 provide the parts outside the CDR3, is GAGVSQSPRYKVAKRGQDVALRCDPISGHVSLFWYQQALGQGPEFLTYFQNEAQLDKSGLPSDRFFAERPEGSVSTLKIQRTQQEDSAVYLCASSPYNSPLHFGNGTRLTVT.

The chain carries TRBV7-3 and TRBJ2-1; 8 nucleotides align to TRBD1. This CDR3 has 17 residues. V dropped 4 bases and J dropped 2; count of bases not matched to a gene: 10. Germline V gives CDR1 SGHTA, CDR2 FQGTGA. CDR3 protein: CASSSRQGQDPYNEQFF. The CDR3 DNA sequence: TGTGCCAGCAGCTCGAGACAGGGACAGGACCCCTACAATGAGCAGTTCTTC.

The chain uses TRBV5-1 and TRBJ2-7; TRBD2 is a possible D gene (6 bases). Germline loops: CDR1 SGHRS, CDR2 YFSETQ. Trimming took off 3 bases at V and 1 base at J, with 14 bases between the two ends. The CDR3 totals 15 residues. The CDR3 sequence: CASSSTGGVSYEQYF. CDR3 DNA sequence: TGCGCCAGCAGCTCTACAGGAGGGGTTTCCTACGAGCAGTACTTC.

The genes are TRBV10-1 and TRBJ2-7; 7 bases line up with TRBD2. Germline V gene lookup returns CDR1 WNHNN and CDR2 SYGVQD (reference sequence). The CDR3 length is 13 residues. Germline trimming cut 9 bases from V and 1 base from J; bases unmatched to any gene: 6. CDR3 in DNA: TGCGCCAGTGCCCCCGGGGGGTCCTACGAGCAGTACTTC. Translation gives CASAPGGSYEQYF.

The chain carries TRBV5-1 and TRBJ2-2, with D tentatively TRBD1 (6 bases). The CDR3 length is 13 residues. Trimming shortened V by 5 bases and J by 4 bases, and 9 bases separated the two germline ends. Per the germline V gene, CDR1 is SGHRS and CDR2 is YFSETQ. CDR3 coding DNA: TGCGCCAGCAGTTACAGGGCCACCGGGGAGCTGTTTTTT. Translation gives CASSYRATGELFF.

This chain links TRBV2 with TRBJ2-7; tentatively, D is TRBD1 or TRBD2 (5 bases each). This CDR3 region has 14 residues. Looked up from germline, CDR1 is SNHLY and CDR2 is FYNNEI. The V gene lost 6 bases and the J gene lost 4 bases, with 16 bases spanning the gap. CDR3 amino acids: CASRGRTTEYEQYF. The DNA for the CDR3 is TGTGCCAGCAGGGGACGCACTACGGAGTACGAGCAGTACTTC.

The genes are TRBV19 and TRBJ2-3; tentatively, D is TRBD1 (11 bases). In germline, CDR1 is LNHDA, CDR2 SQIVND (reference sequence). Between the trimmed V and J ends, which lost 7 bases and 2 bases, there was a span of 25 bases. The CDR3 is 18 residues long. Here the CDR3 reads CASMDRGLAGALTDTQYF. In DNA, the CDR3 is TGTGCCAGTATGGACAGGGGGCTAGCGGGAGCCCTCACAGATACGCAGTATTTT.

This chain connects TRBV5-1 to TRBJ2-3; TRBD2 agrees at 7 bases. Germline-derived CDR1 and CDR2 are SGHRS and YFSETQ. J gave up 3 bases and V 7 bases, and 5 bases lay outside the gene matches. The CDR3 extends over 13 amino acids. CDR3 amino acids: CASGAGETDTQYF. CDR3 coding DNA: TGCGCCAGCGGGGCGGGAGAAACAGATACGCAGTATTTT.

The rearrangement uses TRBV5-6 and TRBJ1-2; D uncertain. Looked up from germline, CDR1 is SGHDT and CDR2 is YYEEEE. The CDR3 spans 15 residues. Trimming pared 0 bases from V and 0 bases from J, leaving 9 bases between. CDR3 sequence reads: CASSLVAGANYGYTF. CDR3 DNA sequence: TGTGCCAGCAGCTTGGTAGCAGGAGCTAACTATGGCTACACCTTC.

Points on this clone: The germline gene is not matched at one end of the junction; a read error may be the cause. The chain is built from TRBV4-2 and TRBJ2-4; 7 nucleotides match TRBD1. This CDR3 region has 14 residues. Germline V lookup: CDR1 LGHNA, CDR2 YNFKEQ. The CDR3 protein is CASSSGTAINIQYF. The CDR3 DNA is TGTGCCAGCAGCTCGGGGACAGCCATAAACATTCAGTACTTC.

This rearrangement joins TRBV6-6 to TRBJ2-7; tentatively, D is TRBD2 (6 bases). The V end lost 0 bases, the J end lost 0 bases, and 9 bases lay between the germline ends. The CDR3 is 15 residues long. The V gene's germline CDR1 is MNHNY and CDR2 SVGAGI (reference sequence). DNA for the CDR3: TGTGCCAGCAGTTACTCGCGGACTAACTCCTACGAGCAGTACTTC. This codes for CASSYSRTNSYEQYF.

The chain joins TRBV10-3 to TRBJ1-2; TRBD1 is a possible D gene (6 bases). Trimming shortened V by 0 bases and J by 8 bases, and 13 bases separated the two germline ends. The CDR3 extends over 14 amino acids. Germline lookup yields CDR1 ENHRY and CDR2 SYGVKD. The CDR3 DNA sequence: TGTGCCATCAGTGAGTCGTTTGCACAGGGAGGCTACACCTTC. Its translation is CAISESFAQGGYTF.

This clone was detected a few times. Here the CDR3 reads CASTSNRASYEQYF. The DNA of the CDR3 is TGTGCCAGCACTTCGAACAGGGCGAGCTACGAGCAGTACTTC. This chain joins TRBV7-2 and TRBJ2-7; D is possibly TRBD1 (6 bases). Germline CDR1 is SGHTA and CDR2 is FQGNSA. V was trimmed by 7 bases and J by 3 bases, leaving 16 bases between them. This CDR3 contains 14 residues. Variable domain in full (rest from reference TRBV7-2 and TRBJ2-7): GAGVSQSPSNKVTEKGKDVELRCDPISGHTALYWYRQSLGQGLEFLIYFQGNSAPDKSGLPSDRFSAERTGGSVSTLTIQRTQQEDSAVYLCASTSNRASYEQYFGPGTRLTVT.

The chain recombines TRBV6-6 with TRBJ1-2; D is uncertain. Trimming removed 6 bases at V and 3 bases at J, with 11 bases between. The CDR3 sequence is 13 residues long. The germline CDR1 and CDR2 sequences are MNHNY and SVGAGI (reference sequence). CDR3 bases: TGTGCCAGCAGCCCGGTCGGGGACTATGGCTACACCTTC. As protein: CASSPVGDYGYTF.